This TCR beta chain was captured by sequencing in a study of OX40 agonist ivuxolimab in advanced cancers. Between the trimmed V and J ends, which lost 5 bases and 0 bases, there was a span of 14 bases. CDR1 is MNHEY, CDR2 SMNVEV, per germline (reference sequence). The CDR3 runs 15 residues. Repertoires were generated with immunoSEQ multiplex PCR, while TCRdb's copy carries only in-frame clones and drops some. The sample contains about 84,000 clones, roughly 94% of which appear only once. The clonotype comes from an adult with an advanced solid tumor such as melanoma, head and neck, liver or kidney cancer. Sample: CD4+ or CD8+ T cells sorted from blood, taken in a trial of the OX40 agonist ivuxolimab. The rearrangement uses TRBV27 and TRBJ2-7; no reliable D call. DNA for the CDR3: TGTGCCAGCAGTCCCTCCGGTTGGGGCTCCTACGAGCAGTACTTC. It is translated as CASSPSGWGSYEQYF.